The text below deals with one TCR beta chain. Its antigen remains unidentified. Within one base of it there is no much larger clone, and no base qualities were kept. The label giving this sample's treatment or condition can be read as: live attenuated yellow fever vaccine strain. At each blood-draw timepoint, two biological replicates of bulk PBMCs were obtained. A standard Ficoll-Paque protocol was used to isolate PBMCs from peripheral blood. TriZol was used to extract RNA from bulk PBMCs, from CD4 and CD8 fractions, and from dextramer-positive and dextramer-negative fractions. These data are taken from a study of T cells after yellow fever vaccination (dated by TCRdb to about 2019). About the full investigation: Libraries from fractions with low cell numbers were prepared with the SMART-Seq v4 Ultra Low Input RNA kit. To follow T-cell clones before and after both primary and booster YFV17D yellow fever vaccination, bulk TCR alpha and beta repertoires underwent longitudinal sequencing. Two healthy male donors, one aged 18 to 30 and one aged 30 to 40 years, made up the cohort. Blood was collected at multiple timepoints before and after primary and secondary immunization, and bulk PBMC replicates and cell subsets were isolated.

CDR1 SGHTA and CDR2 FQGNSA were looked up in the germline V gene. Trimming at the junction amounts to 5 bases on V and 5 bases on J, and the germline ends lie 12 bases apart. There are 13 amino acids in the CDR3, from cysteine to phenylalanine inclusive. The retained sequence is limited to the CDR3, 39 bases, with the frame set at the first base. Results and caveats for the whole study, not just this receptor: The secondary T-cell response was weaker than the primary response but faster, peaking on day 5 instead of day 15. Computational filtering was required because FACS-sorted repertoires could contain abundant contaminating clonotypes from the bulk population. A small share of clonotypes occurred in both CD4 and CD8 compartments, likely arising from convergent recombination. After the booster, most clones that had expanded after primary vaccination were detected again (nearly 98% of CD4 and about 88% of CD8), suggesting broad maintenance of memory. Because the study included only a couple of donors, the extent to which the findings can be generalized is limited.

TCR cDNA was synthesized by 5'RACE template switching, through which a universal primer site and unique molecular identifiers were introduced. Priming of cDNA synthesis was performed from both the TCR alpha and TCR beta constant segments. Library amplification used two PCR steps, and the second PCR step added sample barcodes and sequencing adapters. Sequencing of libraries was performed on Illumina HiSeq 2500 (2x100 bp) or NovaSeq (2x150 bp). Concerning the study's data processing: MIGEC was used to demultiplex reads and collapse the reads into UMI consensus sequences, and MiXCR was used for V(D)J alignment. Using edgeR on replicate PBMC samples, clonotypes were called vaccine-responding if FDR was below 0.01 and the log2 fold change was above 5 up to day 15. Each bulk clonotype received a CD4 or CD8 identity based on whether the sequenced CD4 or CD8 repertoire contained that clonotype at higher abundance. TCRdb trimmed the raw reads at Q25, called clones with MiXCR and kept productive beta chains. Rows are combined by CDR3 protein, so each entry shows the most common genes and DNA. The V and J calls shown here were made by TCRdb, not taken from the authors' results. This sample gives around 530,000 distinct CDR3 sequences in total; 17% of them show up just once. The ten largest make up roughly 17% of the sample.

Material: PBMCs, obtained less than 6 days after the first yellow fever vaccination. This TCR was sampled from a man younger than 35 who received the YFV17D yellow fever vaccine. The rearranged chain carries TRBV7-2 and TRBJ1-1, and perhaps TRBD1 as D gene, on 5 matching bases. At the DNA level, the sequence is TGTGCCAGCAGCGAACACCGACAGACTGAAGCTTTCTTT. Translated, this is CASSEHRQTEAFF.